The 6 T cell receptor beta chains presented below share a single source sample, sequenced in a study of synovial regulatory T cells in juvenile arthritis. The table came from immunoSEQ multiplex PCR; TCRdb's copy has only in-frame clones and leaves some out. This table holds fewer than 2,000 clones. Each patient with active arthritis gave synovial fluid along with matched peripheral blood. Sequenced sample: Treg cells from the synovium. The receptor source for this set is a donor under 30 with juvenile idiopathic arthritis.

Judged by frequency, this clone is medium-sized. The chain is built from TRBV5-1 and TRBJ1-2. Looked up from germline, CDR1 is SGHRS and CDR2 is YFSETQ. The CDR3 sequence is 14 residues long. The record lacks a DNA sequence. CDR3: CASSDSGPLMGYTF.

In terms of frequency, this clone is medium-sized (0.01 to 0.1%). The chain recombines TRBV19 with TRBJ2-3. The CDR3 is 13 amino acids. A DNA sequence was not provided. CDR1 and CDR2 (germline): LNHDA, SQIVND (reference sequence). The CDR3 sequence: CASSISTTDTQYF.

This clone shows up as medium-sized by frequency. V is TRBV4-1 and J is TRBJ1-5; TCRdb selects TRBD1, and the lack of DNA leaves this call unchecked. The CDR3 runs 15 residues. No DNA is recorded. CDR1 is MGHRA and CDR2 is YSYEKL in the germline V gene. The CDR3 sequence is CASSQEGQENQPQHF.

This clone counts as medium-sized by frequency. The chain's CDR3 is CASSQALGASGRATYEQYF. The chain combines TRBV4-2 with TRBJ2-7; there is no DNA to check the TCRdb D call of TRBD2. The CDR3 is 19 amino acids. No DNA is listed. Per the germline V gene, CDR1 is LGHNA and CDR2 is YNFKEQ.

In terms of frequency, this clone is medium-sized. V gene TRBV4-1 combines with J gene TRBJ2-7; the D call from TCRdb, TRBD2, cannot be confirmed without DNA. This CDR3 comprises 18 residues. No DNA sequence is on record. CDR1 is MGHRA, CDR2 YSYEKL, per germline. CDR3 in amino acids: CASSQDGGTSGRWREQYF.

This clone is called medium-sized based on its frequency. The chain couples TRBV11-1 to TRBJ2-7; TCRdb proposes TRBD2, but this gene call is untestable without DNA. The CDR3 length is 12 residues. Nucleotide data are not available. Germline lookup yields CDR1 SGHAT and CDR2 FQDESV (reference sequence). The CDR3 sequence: CASSLVLYEQYF.